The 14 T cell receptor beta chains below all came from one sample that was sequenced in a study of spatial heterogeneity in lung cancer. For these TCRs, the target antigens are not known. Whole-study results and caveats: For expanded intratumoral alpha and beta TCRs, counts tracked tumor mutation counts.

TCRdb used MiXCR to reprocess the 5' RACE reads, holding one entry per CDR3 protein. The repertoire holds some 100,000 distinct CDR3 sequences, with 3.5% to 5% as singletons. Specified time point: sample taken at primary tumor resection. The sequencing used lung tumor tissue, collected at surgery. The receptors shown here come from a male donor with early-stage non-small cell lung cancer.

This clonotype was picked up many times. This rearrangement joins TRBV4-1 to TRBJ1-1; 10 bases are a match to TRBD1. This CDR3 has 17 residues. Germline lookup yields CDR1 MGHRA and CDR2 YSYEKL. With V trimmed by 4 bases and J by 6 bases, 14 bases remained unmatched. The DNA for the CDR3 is TGCGCCAGCAGCCCTCGTCCCGGGACAGGGGTCATTCCTGAAGCTTTCTTT. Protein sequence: CASSPRPGTGVIPEAFF.

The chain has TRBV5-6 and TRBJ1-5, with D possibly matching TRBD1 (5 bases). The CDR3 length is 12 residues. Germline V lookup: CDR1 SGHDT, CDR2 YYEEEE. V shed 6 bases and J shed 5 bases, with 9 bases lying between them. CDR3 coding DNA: TGTGCCAGCACCTGGGGGGATCAGCCCCAGCATTTT. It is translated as CASTWGDQPQHF.

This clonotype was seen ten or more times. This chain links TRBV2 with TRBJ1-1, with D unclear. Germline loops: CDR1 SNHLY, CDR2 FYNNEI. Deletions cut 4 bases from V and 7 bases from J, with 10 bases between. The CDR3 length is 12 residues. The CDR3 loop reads CASSADMGEAFF. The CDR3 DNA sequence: TGTGCCAGCAGTGCGGATATGGGTGAAGCTTTCTTT.

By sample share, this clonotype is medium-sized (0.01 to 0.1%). The CDR3 region has the DNA TGTGCCAGCAGCCTCCGGACGGGAGAGCAGTACTTC. Translation gives CASSLRTGEQYF. This rearrangement joins TRBV11-2 to TRBJ2-7, with a possible D match to TRBD2 (5 bases). This CDR3 comprises 12 residues. Looked up from germline, CDR1 is SGHAT and CDR2 is FQNNGV. V was shortened by 5 bases and J by 7 bases, with 12 bases between the two germline ends. Together with reference TRBV11-2 and TRBJ2-7, the CDR3 gives the full variable domain: EAGVAQSPRYKIIEKRQSVAFWCNPISGHATLYWYQQILGQGPKLLIQFQNNGVVDDSQLPKDRFSAERLKGVDSTLKIQPAKLEDSAVYLCASSLRTGEQYFGPGTRLTVT.

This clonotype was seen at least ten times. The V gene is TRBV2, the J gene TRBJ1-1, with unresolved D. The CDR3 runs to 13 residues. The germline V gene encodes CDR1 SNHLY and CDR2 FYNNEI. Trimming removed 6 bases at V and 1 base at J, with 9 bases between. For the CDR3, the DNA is TGTGCCAGCAGACAGACAAGGAACACTGAAGCTTTCTTT. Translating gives CASRQTRNTEAFF.

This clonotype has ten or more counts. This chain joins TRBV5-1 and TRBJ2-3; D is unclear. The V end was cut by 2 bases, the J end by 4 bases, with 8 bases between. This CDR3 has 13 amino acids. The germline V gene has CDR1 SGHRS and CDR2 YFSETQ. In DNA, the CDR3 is TGCGCCAGCAGCTTCGACGCGGCAGATACGCAGTATTTT. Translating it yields CASSFDAADTQYF.

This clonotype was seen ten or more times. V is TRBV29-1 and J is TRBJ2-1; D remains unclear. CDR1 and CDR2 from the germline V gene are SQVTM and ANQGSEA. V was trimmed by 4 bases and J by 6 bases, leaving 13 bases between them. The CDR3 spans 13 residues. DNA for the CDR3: TGCAGCGTTGCCGCCGCCCAGGCCAATGAGCAGTTCTTC. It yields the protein CSVAAAQANEQFF.

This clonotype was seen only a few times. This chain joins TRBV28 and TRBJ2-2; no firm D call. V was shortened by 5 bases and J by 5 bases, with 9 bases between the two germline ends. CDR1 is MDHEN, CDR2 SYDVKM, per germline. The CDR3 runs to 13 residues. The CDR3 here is CASSPQTTGELFF. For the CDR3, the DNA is TGTGCCAGCAGTCCACAGACGACCGGGGAGCTGTTTTTT.

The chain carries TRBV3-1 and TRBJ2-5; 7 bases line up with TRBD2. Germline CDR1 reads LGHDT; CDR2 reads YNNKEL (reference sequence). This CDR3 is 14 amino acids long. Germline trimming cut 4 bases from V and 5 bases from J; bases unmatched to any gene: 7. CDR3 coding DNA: TGTGCCAGCAGCCTCATAGCGGGCGGGGAGACCCAGTACTTC. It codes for CASSLIAGGETQYF.

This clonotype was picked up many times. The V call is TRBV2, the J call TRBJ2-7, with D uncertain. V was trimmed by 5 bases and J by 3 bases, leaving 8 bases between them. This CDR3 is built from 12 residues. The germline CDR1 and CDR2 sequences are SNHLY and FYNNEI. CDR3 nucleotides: TGTGCCAGCAGTCGCCAAGTCTACGAGCAGTACTTC. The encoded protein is CASSRQVYEQYF.

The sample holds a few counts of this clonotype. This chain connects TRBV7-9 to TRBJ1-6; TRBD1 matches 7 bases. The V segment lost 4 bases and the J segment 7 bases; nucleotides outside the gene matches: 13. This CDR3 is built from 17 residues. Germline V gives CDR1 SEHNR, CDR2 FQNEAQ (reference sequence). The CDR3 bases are TGTGCCAGCAGCTCGACGACACAGGGGCAAGGGAATTCACCCCTCCACTTT. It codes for CASSSTTQGQGNSPLHF.

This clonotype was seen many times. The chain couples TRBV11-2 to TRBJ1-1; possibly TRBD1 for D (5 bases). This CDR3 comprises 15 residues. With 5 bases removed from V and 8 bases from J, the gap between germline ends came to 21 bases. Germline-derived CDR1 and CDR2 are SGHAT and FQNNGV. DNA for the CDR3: TGTGCCAGCAGCCATGGGACGGACATTCGGATAGAAGCTTTCTTT. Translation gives CASSHGTDIRIEAFF.

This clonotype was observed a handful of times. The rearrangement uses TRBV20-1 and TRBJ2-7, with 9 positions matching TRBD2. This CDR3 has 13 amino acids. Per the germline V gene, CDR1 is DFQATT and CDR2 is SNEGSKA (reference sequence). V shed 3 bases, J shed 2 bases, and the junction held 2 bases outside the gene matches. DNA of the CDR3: TGCAGTGCTAGTAGCGGGGGAACCTACGAGCAGTACTTC. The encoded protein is CSASSGGTYEQYF.

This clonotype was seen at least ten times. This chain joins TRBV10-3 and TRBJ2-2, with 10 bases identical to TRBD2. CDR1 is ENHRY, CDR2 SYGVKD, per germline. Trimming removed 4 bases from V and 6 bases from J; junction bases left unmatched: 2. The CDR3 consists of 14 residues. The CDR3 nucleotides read TGTGCCATCAGTGGAAGCGGGAGGGCCGGGGAGCTGTTTTTT. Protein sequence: CAISGSGRAGELFF.